This record looks at one TCR beta chain sequence and its context. Which antigen it targets is not known. Base qualities were left out, and no much larger clone turns up one base away. The sample belongs to a study of cytomegalovirus exposure and HLA in healthy donors (dated by TCRdb to the late 2010s). For context, the study as a whole: According to an earlier analysis of a few hundred of the donors, 150 million to 200 million T cells yielded roughly 110 million unique TCR beta sequences and about 300 Gb of sequence data. An early release covering about 600 HLA-typed donors comprised about 290 gigabases of sequencing data and around 80 million unique TCR sequences. Among the approximately 400 genotyped donors, approximately 77% belonged to the genetic ancestry cluster associated with self-reported Caucasian donors. The study aimed to test whether cataloging public T cell receptors could reveal signatures of past pathogen exposure. The T cell repertoires of about 700 subjects were profiled by immunosequencing and related to cytomegalovirus serostatus. In addition to the first cohort of 650 to 750 subjects, a separate validation cohort of over 90 different subjects was used. To predict cytomegalovirus infection status, the study brought together high-throughput TCR immunosequencing, statistical association of individual TCRs with disease status, and machine learning. A later analysis re-analyzed previously published TCR beta repertoires from 650 to 800 donors and added high-resolution HLA genotyping to study TCR occurrence patterns. Rather than using new phenotypic data, the later analysis identified candidate immune exposures from TCR beta sequences and from how often those sequences occurred across donors. In an earlier analysis of several hundred of the donors, high-throughput TCR beta sequencing was used to judge whether each TCR beta V gene segment behaved as functional or pseudogenic. Alongside the repertoire data, information on donor age, sex, ethnicity and CMV serostatus was compiled. In a later genetic analysis, genome-wide SNP genotypes for about three fifths of the roughly 670 donors were used, and that subset was treated as a discovery cohort. Every discovery cohort repertoire had been produced on one sequencing platform. Class I and class II HLA loci were covered by the typing at four-digit resolution. The number of typed donors differed by locus: about 620-640 for A, B, C, DRB1 and DQB1; 522 for DQA1; 600 to 610 for DPA1; and roughly 450 for DPB1. Roughly 5 DR-DQ haplotypes were handled as single units for association and clustering, since linkage in the cohort was strong. Among some 400 genotyped donors of the cohort, an average of roughly 230,000 unique TCR beta nucleotide sequences was sequenced per donor, of which about 18% were non-productive.

The library was produced with the immunoSEQ multiplex PCR assay. The multiplex PCR relied on a mix of 60 forward primers for TCR Vbeta segments and 13 reverse primers for TCR Jbeta segments. The CDR3 region of rearranged TCR beta genes was amplified from genomic DNA with a multiplex PCR assay. The Illumina HiSeq System was used to sequence the amplified TCR beta libraries as 87-base-pair reads. The paper's data handling went like this. A later analysis counted tens of millions of unique TCR beta chains across the 550 to 800 repertoires, and some 11 million of these chains were shared by at least two donors. Raw reads were error-corrected and collapsed into unique sequences by a nearest-neighbor algorithm in which closely related sequences were merged to remove PCR and sequencing errors. V, D and J gene segments were assigned by aligning CDR3 sequences to IMGT reference sequences. For a sequence to be retained, a match of at least six nucleotides was required to both a V gene segment and a J gene segment. Rearrangements were called productive when the CDR3 lacked stop codons and stayed in frame with V and J; all others were non-productive. Following IMGT convention, CDR3 was defined as the stretch from the second conserved V-encoded cysteine up to the conserved J-encoded phenylalanine. In an earlier analysis of more than 550 of the donors, sequences lacking an unambiguous match to a single V gene segment were excluded. In an earlier analysis of almost 600 of the donors, a V segment was called functional when productive rearrangements were above 56.7%, and segregating when the standard deviation between donors exceeded 5%. To diagnose cytomegalovirus status from the catalog of TCR beta chain sequences, a statistical classification framework was built. In a later analysis, TCR nucleotide sequences were compared against IMGT/GENE-DB human TR gene sequences so that V and J genes could be assigned. In a later analysis, CDR3 sequences and most-parsimonious VDJ recombination scenarios were assigned using the TCRdist pipeline. In a later analysis, every TCR beta chain was defined by the combination of its CDR3 amino acid sequence and its V-gene family, and reads without a unique V-gene family were dropped. As a way to deal with suspected cross-contamination and a sequencing artifact, a later analysis dropped approximately 570 nucleotide sequences that were highly shared and had low generation probability. In a later analysis, a clonal expansion index was calculated for each public chain from normalized within-repertoire ranks of inferred template counts. In a later analysis, generation probabilities were computed with a VDJ recombination model fitted to out-of-frame rearrangements, and the resulting probabilities were checked against IGoR. In a later analysis, hypergeometric tests were used to score TCR-TCR, TCR-HLA and TCR-CMV co-occurrence, with a repertoire-size bias correction applied to TCR pairs. To estimate false discovery rates, a later analysis permuted the HLA or CMV assignments 20 times. In a later analysis, co-occurring TCRs were grouped using DBSCAN, and TCRdist sequence similarity was added for clustering within HLA-allele-positive subsets. Co-occurrence clustering excluded repertoires with fewer than 30,000 or more than 120,000 public chains, plus five with anomalous nucleotide sharing. What TCRdb holds here is the immuneACCESS table cut down to in-frame rearrangements. Part of the clones is not present; checked against another copy, under half of the missing clones reflect an unresolved V gene, and the others are unexplained. That table furnishes V, J and clone size, whereas the DNA furnished D and trimming. In all, the sample holds about 160,000 clones, and around 75% of those were seen once. Approximately 1.4% of the sample is taken by the ten largest.

V is cut back by 1 base and J by 5 bases, with 8 bases in the junction unmatched. From its cysteine to its phenylalanine, the CDR3 spans 17 amino acids. Only the CDR3 DNA is retained, 51 bases long and in frame from the first base. Reading the germline V gene gives CDR1 MDHEN and CDR2 SYDVKM. The cohort comprised 710 or so healthy bone marrow donors. Cohort members were all nominally healthy when sampled, although unrecorded immune exposures were likely present. The donor tested CMV seronegative, placing the donor among the roughly 350 seronegative members of the cohort. A peripheral blood sample was collected from each donor, and TCR beta sequencing was performed on peripheral blood mononuclear cells. Genomic DNA extraction from the blood cell samples was performed with the Qiagen DNeasy Blood Extraction Kit. What the research found in general, with its limitations: It was suggested by the authors that the approach could potentially be generalized to other disease states and immunological phenotypes. The study gave a list of under 200 TCR beta chains associated with cytomegalovirus. In this cohort, only TCR beta chains were sequenced, and detectable features were limited by the absence of alpha or paired-chain data. In a later analysis, HLA-associated TCR beta chains were found to be more clonally expanded and to have lower generation probabilities than equally common non-associated chains. A later analysis associated 16,951 TCR beta sequences with specific HLA alleles at a false discovery rate of 0.05. The presence/absence analyses assumed that sequencing depth was roughly uniform across donors, and that assumption may not be true. A group of highly shared sequence variants was considered likely to be a technical artifact of the sequencing pipeline. Because counts were too low, some 16 rarely observed V segments, including chromosome 9 orphons, were excluded from the earlier analysis of under 650 of the donors. When HLA alleles, especially DR and DQ, strongly co-occurred, TCR associations were difficult to assign to individual alleles. For the cohort, immune exposure information was limited to CMV serostatus. In both the original and validation cohorts, the classifier was reported to diagnose cytomegalovirus status with high specificity and sensitivity. In a later analysis, the rate of TCR association differed among HLA loci, with DRB1 alleles having the most associated TCRs and HLA-C alleles having the fewest. A further reported finding was that TCR beta sequences accurately predicted the HLA-A and HLA-B alleles for most subjects in the first cohort. Most TCR sequences were observed very rarely across donors, whereas some public TCRs were present in many individuals. Because HLA typing was missing for some donors at each locus, association tests included only the typed subset. A few of the identified cytomegalovirus-associated TCR beta chains were confirmed in vitro to be specific for cytomegalovirus antigens. Most CMV-associated TCR beta chains appeared to be HLA-restricted in a later analysis, and the HLA associations seemed to be driven largely by CMV exposure. V-gene and J-gene trimming of TCR beta chains was associated with a missense DCLRE1C variant in a later genetic analysis, and the association was replicated in an independent cohort. Correlated functional status among segregating V segments might reflect linkage disequilibrium, but an unknown experimental factor could not be ruled out. Broadly in line with IMGT annotations, most TCR beta V segments showed up in productive rearrangements about 90% or about 30% of the time in an earlier analysis of under 700 of the donors. In a later genetic analysis, fewer N-insertions in productive TCRs were reported among donors in an Asian-associated ancestry cluster than the roughly 700-donor mean. In a later analysis, several top co-occurrence clusters were reported to appear linked to parvovirus B19, influenza, CMV and Epstein-Barr virus. The 87-base-pair reads could not distinguish some IMGT-functional V segments, including TRBV6-2 and TRBV6-3, so those segments were excluded.

The rearrangement joined TRBV28 to TRBJ1-2; a stretch of 12 junction bases matches TRBD1. The material sequenced was PBMCs. This TCR derives from a man aged 18 to 30 in good health and CMV-seronegative. In nucleotide form, the sequence is TGTGCCAGCAGTTTATTCCTGCGGGACAGGGGGCCGTATGGCTACACCTTC. Its translation is CASSLFLRDRGPYGYTF.